The clone carrying this TCR beta chain was detected only a few times. Its antigen is unknown. With 6 bases clipped from V and 1 base from J, the junction kept 10 bases outside the gene matches. Germline V gives CDR1 LGHNA, CDR2 YSLEER. The CDR3 spans 16 residues. Study-level points and caveats: Tumor-infiltrating Treg TCR alpha and beta sequences overlapped most with tumor naive CD4+ T cells, then blood naive.

Full-length variable regions came from constant-region reverse primers plus semi-nested Nested Universal Primer A PCR. MiXCR, run by TCRdb on the 5' RACE reads, gives a single entry per CDR3 protein. The table has about 54,000 distinct CDR3 sequences, 17% seen once. The chain combines TRBV4-3 with TRBJ2-5; TRBD1 agrees at 8 bases. This TCR came from a female donor with breast cancer. Sequenced input: naive CD4+ T cells sorted from blood. Regarding subset: naive CD4+ T cells, CD4+CD45RA+CD25-. The CDR3 bases are TGCGCCAGCAGTTACAGGACAGGGAGCACCCAAGAGACCCAGTACTTC. This translates into CASSYRTGSTQETQYF.